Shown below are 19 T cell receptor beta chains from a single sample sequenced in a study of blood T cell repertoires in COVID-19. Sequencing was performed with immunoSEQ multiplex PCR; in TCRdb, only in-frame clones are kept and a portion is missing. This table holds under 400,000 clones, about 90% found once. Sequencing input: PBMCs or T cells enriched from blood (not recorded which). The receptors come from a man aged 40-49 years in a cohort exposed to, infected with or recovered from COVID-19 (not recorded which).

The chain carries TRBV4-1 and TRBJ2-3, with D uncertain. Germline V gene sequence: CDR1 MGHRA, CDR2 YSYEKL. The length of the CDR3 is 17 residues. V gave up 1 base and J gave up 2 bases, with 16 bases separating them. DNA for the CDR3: TGCGCCAGCAGCCAAGCCCTAGTCGGTAGTTACACAGATACGCAGTATTTT. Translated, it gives CASSQALVGSYTDTQYF.

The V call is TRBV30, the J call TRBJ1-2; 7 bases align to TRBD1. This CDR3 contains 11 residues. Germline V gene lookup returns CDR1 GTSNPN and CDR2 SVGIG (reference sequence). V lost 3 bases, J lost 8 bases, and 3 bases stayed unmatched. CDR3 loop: CAWRGQVGYTF. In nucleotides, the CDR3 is TGTGCCTGGAGAGGACAGGTCGGCTACACCTTC.

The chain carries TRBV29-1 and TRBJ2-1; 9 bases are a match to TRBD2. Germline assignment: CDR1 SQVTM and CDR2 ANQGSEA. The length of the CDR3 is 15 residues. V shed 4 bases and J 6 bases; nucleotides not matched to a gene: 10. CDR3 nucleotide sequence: TGCAGCGTTGTACCCCGCGGGAGGGGATTCAATGAGCAGTTCTTC. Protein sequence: CSVVPRGRGFNEQFF.

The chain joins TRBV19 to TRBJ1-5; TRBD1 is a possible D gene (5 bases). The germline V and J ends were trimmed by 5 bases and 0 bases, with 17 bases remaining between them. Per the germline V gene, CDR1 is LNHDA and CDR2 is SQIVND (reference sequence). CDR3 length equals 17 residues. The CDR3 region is CASSARKGANSNQPQHF. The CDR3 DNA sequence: TGTGCCAGTAGTGCTCGAAAAGGGGCGAATAGCAATCAGCCCCAGCATTTT.

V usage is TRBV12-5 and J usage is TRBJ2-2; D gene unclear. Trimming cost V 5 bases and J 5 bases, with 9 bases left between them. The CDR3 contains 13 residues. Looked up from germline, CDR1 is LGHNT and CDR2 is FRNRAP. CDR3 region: CASGLQRTGELFF. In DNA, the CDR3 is TGTGCTAGTGGTCTTCAGAGGACCGGGGAGCTGTTTTTT.

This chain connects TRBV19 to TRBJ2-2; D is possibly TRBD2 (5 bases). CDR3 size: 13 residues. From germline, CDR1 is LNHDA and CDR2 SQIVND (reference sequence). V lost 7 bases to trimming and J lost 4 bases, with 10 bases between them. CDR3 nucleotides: TGTGCCAGTACGAGAGGGTCCACCGGGGAGCTGTTTTTT. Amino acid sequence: CASTRGSTGELFF. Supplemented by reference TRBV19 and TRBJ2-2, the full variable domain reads DGGITQSPKYLFRKEGQNVTLSCEQNLNHDAMYWYRQDPGQGLRLIYYSQIVNDFQKGDIAEGYSVSREKKESFPLTVTSAQKNPTAFYLCASTRGSTGELFFGEGSRLTVL.

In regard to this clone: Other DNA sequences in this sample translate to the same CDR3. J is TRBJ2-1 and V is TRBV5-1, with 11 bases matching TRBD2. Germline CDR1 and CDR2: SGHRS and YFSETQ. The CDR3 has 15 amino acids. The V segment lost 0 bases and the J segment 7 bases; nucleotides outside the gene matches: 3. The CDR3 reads CASSLGLAGGNEQFF. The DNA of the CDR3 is TGCGCCAGCAGCTTGGGATTAGCGGGAGGGAATGAGCAGTTCTTC.

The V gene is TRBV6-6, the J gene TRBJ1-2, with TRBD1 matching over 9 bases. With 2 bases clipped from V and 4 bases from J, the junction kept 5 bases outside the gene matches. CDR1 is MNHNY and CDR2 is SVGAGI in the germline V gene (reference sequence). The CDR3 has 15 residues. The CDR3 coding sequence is TGTGCCAGCAGTTACGAGGGACAGGGCCTCTATGGCTACACCTTC. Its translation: CASSYEGQGLYGYTF.

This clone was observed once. CDR3 loop: CASSRQGNYGYTF. The CDR3 coding sequence is TGTGCCAGCAGCAGACAGGGTAACTATGGCTACACCTTC. The rearrangement joins TRBV6-2 or TRBV6-3 to TRBJ1-2; 7 nucleotides line up with TRBD1. Unmatched junction bases numbered 2, after V lost 6 bases and J lost 1 base. The CDR3 sequence is 13 residues long. Germline CDR1 and CDR2: MNHEY and SVGEGT.

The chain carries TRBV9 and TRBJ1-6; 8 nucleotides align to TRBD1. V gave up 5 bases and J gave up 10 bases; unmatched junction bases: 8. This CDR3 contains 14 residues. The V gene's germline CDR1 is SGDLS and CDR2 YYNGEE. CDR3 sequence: CASSTDRGGSPLHF. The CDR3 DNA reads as TGTGCCAGCAGTACCGACAGGGGAGGATCACCCCTCCACTTT. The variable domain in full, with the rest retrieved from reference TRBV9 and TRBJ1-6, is DSGVTQTPKHLITATGQRVTLRCSPRSGDLSVYWYQQSLDQGLQFLIQYYNGEERAKGNILERFSAQQFPDLHSELNLSSLELGDSALYFCASSTDRGGSPLHFGNGTRLTVT.

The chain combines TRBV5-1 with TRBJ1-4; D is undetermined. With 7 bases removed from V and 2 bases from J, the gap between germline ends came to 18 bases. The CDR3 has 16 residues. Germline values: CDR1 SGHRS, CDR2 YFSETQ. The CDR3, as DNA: TGCGCCAGCCTAGAGCGGGAGATGGGGACTAATGAAAAACTGTTTTTT. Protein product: CASLEREMGTNEKLFF.

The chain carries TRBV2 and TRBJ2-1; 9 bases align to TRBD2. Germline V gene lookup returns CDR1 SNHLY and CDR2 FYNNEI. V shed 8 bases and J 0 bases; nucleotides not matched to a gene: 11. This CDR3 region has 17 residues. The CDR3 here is CASAASGNLGSYNEQFF. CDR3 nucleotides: TGTGCCAGCGCGGCTAGCGGGAACCTCGGCTCCTACAATGAGCAGTTCTTC.

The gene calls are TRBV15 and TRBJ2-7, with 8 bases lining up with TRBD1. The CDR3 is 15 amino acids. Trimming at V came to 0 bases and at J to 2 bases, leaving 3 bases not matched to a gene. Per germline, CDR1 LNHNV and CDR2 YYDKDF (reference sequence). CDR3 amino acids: CATSRDQQGAYEQYF. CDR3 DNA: TGTGCCACCAGCAGAGATCAACAGGGGGCCTACGAGCAGTACTTC.

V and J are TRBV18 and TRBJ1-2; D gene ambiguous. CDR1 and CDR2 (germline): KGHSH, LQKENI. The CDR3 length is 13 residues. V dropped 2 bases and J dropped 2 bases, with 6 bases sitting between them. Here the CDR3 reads CASSPVQNYGYTF. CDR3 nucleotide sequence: TGTGCCAGCTCACCAGTTCAGAACTATGGCTACACCTTC. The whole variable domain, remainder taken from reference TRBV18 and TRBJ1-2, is NAGVMQNPRHLVRRRGQEARLRCSPMKGHSHVYWYRQLPEEGLKFMVYLQKENIIDESGMPKERFSAEFPKEGPSILRIQQVVRGDSAAYFCASSPVQNYGYTFGSGTRLTVV.

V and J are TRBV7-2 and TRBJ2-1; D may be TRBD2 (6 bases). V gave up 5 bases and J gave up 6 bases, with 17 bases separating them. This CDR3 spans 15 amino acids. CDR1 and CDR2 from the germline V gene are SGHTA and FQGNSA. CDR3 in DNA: TGTGCCAGCAGCCAAGGGACTTTCTGGGGCAATGAGCAGTTCTTC. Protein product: CASSQGTFWGNEQFF.

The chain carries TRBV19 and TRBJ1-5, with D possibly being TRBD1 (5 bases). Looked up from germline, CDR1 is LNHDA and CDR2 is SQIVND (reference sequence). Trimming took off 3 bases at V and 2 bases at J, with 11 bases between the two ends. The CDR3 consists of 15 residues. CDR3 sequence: CASSILGGGNQPQHF. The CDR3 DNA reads TGTGCCAGTAGTATCCTGGGAGGGGGCAATCAGCCCCAGCATTTT. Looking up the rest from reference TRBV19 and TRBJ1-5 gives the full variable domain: DGGITQSPKYLFRKEGQNVTLSCEQNLNHDAMYWYRQDPGQGLRLIYYSQIVNDFQKGDIAEGYSVSREKKESFPLTVTSAQKNPTAFYLCASSILGGGNQPQHFGDGTRLSIL.

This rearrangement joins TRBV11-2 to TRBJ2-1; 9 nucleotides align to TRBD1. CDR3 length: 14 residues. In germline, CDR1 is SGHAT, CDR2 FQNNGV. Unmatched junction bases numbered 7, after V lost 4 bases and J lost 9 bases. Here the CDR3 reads CASSSGQGMSEQFF. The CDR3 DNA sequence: TGTGCCAGCAGCTCGGGACAGGGTATGAGTGAGCAGTTCTTC.

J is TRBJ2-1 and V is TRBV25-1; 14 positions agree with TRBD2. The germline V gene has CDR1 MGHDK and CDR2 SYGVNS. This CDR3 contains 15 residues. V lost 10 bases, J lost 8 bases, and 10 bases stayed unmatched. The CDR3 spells CATGLAGGLEDEQFF. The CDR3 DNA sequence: TGTGCCACCGGACTAGCGGGAGGCCTTGAGGATGAGCAGTTCTTC.

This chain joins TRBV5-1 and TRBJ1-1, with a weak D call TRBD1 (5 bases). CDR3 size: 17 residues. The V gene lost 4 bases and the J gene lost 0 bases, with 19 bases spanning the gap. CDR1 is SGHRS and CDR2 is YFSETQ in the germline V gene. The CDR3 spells CASSPRGSPGMNTEAFF. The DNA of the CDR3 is TGCGCCAGCAGCCCTCGGGGGTCCCCGGGGATGAACACTGAAGCTTTCTTT.